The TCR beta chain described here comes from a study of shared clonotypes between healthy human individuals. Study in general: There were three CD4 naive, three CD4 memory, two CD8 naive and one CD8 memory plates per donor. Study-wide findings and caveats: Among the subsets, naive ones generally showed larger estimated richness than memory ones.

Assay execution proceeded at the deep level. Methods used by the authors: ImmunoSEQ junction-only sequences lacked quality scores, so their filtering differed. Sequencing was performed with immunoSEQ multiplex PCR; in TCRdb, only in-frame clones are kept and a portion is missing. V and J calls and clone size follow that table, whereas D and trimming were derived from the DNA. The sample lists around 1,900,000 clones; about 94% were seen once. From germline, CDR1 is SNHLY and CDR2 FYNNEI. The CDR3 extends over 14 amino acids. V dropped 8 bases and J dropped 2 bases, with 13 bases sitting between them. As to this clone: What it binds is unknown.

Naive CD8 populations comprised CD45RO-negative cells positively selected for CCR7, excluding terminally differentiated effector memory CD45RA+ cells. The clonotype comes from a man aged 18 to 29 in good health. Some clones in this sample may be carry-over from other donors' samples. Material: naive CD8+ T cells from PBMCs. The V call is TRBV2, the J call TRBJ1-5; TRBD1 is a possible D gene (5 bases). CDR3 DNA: TGTGCCAGCGGACGGGACTCGGGCAATCAGCCCCAGCATTTT. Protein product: CASGRDSGNQPQHF.